This T cell receptor beta chain was captured by sequencing in a study of blood T cells in healthy people across ages. Primed by a sample-barcoded 5' primer and a J-beta primer mix, a second PCR proceeded for roughly 7 to 12 cycles. Each cDNA was tagged by a template-switch adaptor containing 12 random nucleotides. TCRdb re-derived calls from the 5' RACE reads in MiXCR, one entry per CDR3 protein. Of about 640,000 distinct CDR3 sequences in the sample, roughly 50% were seen once. The CDR3 loop spans 16 amino acids. Germline V gene sequence: CDR1 LGHDT, CDR2 YNNKEL (reference sequence). Trimming cost V 0 bases and J 5 bases, with 16 bases left between them.

Sequencing used blood. V usage is TRBV3-1 and J usage is TRBJ1-2, with D perhaps matching TRBD1 (5 bases). The receptor was derived from a man aged 60 to 69 in good health. Here the CDR3 reads CASSQDRKGSWYGYTF. CDR3 nucleotides: TGTGCCAGCAGCCAAGATCGAAAGGGGAGTTGGTATGGCTACACCTTC.